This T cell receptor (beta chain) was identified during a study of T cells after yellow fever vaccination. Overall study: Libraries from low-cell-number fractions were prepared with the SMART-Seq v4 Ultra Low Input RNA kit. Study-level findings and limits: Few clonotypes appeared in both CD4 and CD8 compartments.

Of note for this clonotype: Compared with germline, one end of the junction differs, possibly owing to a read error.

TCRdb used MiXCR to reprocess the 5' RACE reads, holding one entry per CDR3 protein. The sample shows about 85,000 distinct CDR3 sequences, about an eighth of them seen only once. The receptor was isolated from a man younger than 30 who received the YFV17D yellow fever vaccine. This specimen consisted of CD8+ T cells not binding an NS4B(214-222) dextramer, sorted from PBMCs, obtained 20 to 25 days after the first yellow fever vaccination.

CDR3 residues: CASSKEGSNQPQHF. CDR3 coding DNA: TGTGCCAGCAGCAAAGAGGGTAGCAATCAGCCCCAGCATTTT. The chain couples TRBV3-1 to TRBJ1-5, with D unresolved. CDR1 and CDR2 (germline): LGHDT, YNNKEL (reference sequence). The CDR3 is 14 amino acids.